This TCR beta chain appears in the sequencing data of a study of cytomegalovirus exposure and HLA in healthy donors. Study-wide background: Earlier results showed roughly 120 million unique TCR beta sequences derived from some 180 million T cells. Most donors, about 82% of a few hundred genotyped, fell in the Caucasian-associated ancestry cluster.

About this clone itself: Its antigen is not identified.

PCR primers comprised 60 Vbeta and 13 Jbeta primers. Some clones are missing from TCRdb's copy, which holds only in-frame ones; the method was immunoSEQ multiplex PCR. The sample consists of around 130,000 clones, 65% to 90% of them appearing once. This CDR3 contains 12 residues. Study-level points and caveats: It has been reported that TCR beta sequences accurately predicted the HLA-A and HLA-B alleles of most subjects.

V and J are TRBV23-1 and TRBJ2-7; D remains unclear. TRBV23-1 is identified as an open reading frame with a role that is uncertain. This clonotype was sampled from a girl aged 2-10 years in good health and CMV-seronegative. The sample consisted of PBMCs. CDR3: CASSQSDISPLV. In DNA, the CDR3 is TGCGCCAGCAGTCAATCTGACATCAGCCCCCTCGTC.